A single sample is the source of the 18 T cell receptor beta chains below, sequenced in a study of OX40 agonist ivuxolimab in advanced cancers. The protocol used for the library was the immunoSEQ multiplex PCR assay. What TCRdb holds here is the immuneACCESS table cut down to in-frame rearrangements. Part of the clones is not present; checked against another copy, under half of the missing clones reflect an unresolved V gene, and the others are unexplained. In this sample the table shows about 98,000 clones, 85% to 95% of which occur a single time. Clones ranked in the top ten supply over 0.2% of the sample. Here the sequenced sample was CD4+ or CD8+ T cells sorted from blood, taken in a trial of the OX40 agonist ivuxolimab. All receptors derive from an adult with an advanced solid tumor such as melanoma, head and neck, liver or kidney cancer.

This clone was seen more than once but under ten times. The chain uses TRBV4-1 and TRBJ1-2; possible D gene TRBD1, 5 bases. The CDR3 has 16 amino acids. Germline V lookup: CDR1 MGHRA, CDR2 YSYEKL. V was shortened by 1 base and J by 4 bases, with 16 bases between the two germline ends. DNA for the CDR3: TGCGCCAGCAGCCAAGGTGGTGGGCACGGGGCCTATGGCTACACCTTC. It yields the protein CASSQGGGHGAYGYTF.

This clone has only a few counts. The CDR3 loop is CASSYAGGYQPQHF. The DNA of the CDR3 is TGTGCCAGCAGTTACGCAGGGGGCTATCAGCCCCAGCATTTT. The rearrangement uses TRBV6-5 and TRBJ1-5; 8 bases agree with TRBD1. The CDR3 sequence is 14 residues long. V gave up 2 bases and J gave up 5 bases; unmatched junction bases: 2. Germline loops: CDR1 MNHEY, CDR2 SVGAGI.

The chain combines TRBV7-2 with TRBJ1-5; 7 nucleotides align to TRBD1. The trim removed 5 bases at V and 3 bases at J, leaving 13 bases unmatched. The CDR3 loop spans 17 amino acids. The germline V gene has CDR1 SGHTA and CDR2 FQGNSA. The CDR3 reads CASSPTGITGFNQPQHF. The CDR3, as DNA: TGTGCCAGCAGCCCGACAGGGATCACAGGGTTCAATCAGCCCCAGCATTTT.

The sample holds one count of this clone. The gene calls are TRBV15 and TRBJ2-1; D ambiguous. The length of the CDR3 is 13 residues. The germline V gene encodes CDR1 LNHNV and CDR2 YYDKDF (reference sequence). The germline V and J ends were trimmed by 0 bases and 10 bases, with 10 bases remaining between them. The CDR3 is CATSRDFMGEQFF. The CDR3, as DNA: TGTGCCACCAGCAGAGATTTTATGGGGGAGCAGTTCTTC.

This chain uses TRBV7-3 with TRBJ2-2; D is unresolved. CDR1 and CDR2 (germline): SGHTA, FQGTGA. This CDR3 contains 12 residues. V was shortened by 5 bases and J by 1 base, with 2 bases between the two germline ends. CDR3 bases: TGTGCCAGCAGCGAGAACACCGGGGAGCTGTTTTTT. Translating it yields CASSENTGELFF.

The chain joins TRBV5-1 to TRBJ1-1, with no clear D. Looked up from germline, CDR1 is SGHRS and CDR2 is YFSETQ. V was trimmed by 2 bases and J by 2 bases, leaving 16 bases between them. The CDR3 consists of 16 residues. The CDR3 sequence is CASSFGPLYFNTEAFF. The CDR3 nucleotides read TGCGCCAGCAGCTTCGGGCCTCTATATTTCAACACTGAAGCTTTCTTT.

This sequence joins TRBV6-5 and TRBJ2-5; the D is unclear. The ends were cut back, 10 bases at V and 6 bases at J, with 12 bases in the middle. Per germline, CDR1 MNHEY and CDR2 SVGAGI. The CDR3 is 11 amino acids. CDR3 protein: CATVTEKTQYF. The CDR3 bases are TGTGCCACCGTCACAGAAAAGACCCAGTACTTC.

CDR3 amino acids: CASRAPGQDYGYTF. CDR3 in DNA: TGTGCCAGCAGAGCTCCGGGGCAGGACTATGGCTACACCTTC. V and J are TRBV28 and TRBJ1-2, with D perhaps matching TRBD1 (5 bases). The V end was cut by 6 bases, the J end by 3 bases, with 14 bases between. The V gene's germline CDR1 is MDHEN and CDR2 SYDVKM. The CDR3 sequence is 14 residues long.

The rearrangement uses TRBV5-1 and TRBJ2-1, with a possible D match to TRBD2 (6 bases). V lost 4 bases and J 2 bases, leaving 10 bases between the germline ends. Looked up from germline, CDR1 is SGHRS and CDR2 is YFSETQ. The CDR3 has 14 residues. As DNA, the CDR3 is TGCGCCAGCAGCCGGGACTTGGCCTACAATGAGCAGTTCTTC. Residues: CASSRDLAYNEQFF. The full variable domain, with the rest looked up from reference TRBV5-1 and TRBJ2-1, is KAGVTQTPRYLIKTRGQQVTLSCSPISGHRSVSWYQQTPGQGLQFLFEYFSETQRNKGNFPGRFSGRQFSNSRSEMNVSTLELGDSALYLCASSRDLAYNEQFFGPGTRLTVL.

The CDR3 DNA is TGTGCCAGCAGCCGAAAGGCGACAGGGGGCCTTATGAACACTGAAGCTTTCTTT. Translated, it gives CASSRKATGGLMNTEAFF. This chain connects TRBV7-2 to TRBJ1-1, with 10 bases aligning to TRBD1. The V gene's germline CDR1 is SGHTA and CDR2 FQGNSA. J lost 0 bases, V lost 5 bases, and 12 bases had no gene match. This CDR3 contains 18 residues.

This clone occurred once. The chain uses TRBV6-5 and TRBJ2-5, with D uncertain. The CDR3 covers 13 residues. Germline V lookup: CDR1 MNHEY, CDR2 SVGAGI. The V end was cut by 7 bases, the J end by 0 bases, with 9 bases between. CDR3 sequence (DNA): TGTGCCAGCACCAAACGGTACCAAGAGACCCAGTACTTC. Translation: CASTKRYQETQYF.

V and J are TRBV6-5 and TRBJ1-3, with 11 bases lining up with TRBD1. After removal of 6 bases from V and 8 bases from J, the junction contained 6 bases not matched to a gene. Germline-derived CDR1 and CDR2 are MNHEY and SVGAGI. There are 14 residues in the CDR3. Written as DNA, the CDR3 is TGTGCCAGCAGCCAGGACAGGGGGCAGGACACCATATATTTT. Translated, it gives CASSQDRGQDTIYF.

The J gene is TRBJ2-1, the V gene TRBV5-1; 10 bases match TRBD2. V lost 2 bases and J lost 5; bases outside the gene matches: 16. The germline gives CDR1 SGHRS, CDR2 YFSETQ. This CDR3 contains 19 residues. The CDR3 sequence: CASSLRDSSGGIMNNEQFF. CDR3 sequence (DNA): TGCGCCAGCAGCTTACGGGACTCTAGCGGGGGCATTATGAACAATGAGCAGTTCTTC.

This clone appeared a single time. The chain recombines TRBV11-2 with TRBJ2-7; possible D gene TRBD2, 5 bases. CDR3 size: 13 residues. V lost 1 base, J lost 5 bases, and 9 bases lay in between. The germline CDR1 and CDR2 sequences are SGHAT and FQNNGV. The CDR3 region has the DNA TGTGCCAGCAGCTTAGCCGGGAATAACGAGCAGTACGTC. Its protein is CASSLAGNNEQYV.

This sequence joins TRBV6-1 and TRBJ1-1; D not certain. This CDR3 is 14 amino acids long. Deletions cut 2 bases from V and 3 bases from J, with 10 bases between. Germline V gene lookup returns CDR1 MNHNS and CDR2 SASEGT. The CDR3 DNA reads TGTGCCAGCAGTGAAATTTGGTGGGACACTGAAGCTTTCTTT. This sequence encodes CASSEIWWDTEAFF.

This chain uses TRBV27 with TRBJ2-1, with unresolved D. V was trimmed by 5 bases and J by 8 bases, leaving 22 bases between them. The CDR3 is made up of 16 amino acids. Germline CDR1 MNHEY, CDR2 SMNVEV (reference sequence). CDR3 DNA sequence: TGTGCCAGCAGTCCCTTGACCTTTGGCAGGAACTATGAGCAGTTCTTC. It codes for CASSPLTFGRNYEQFF.

This clone has just one count. The chain uses TRBV2 and TRBJ2-4; D is possibly TRBD1 or TRBD2 (5 bases each). The CDR3 loop spans 14 amino acids. Trimming shortened V by 5 bases and J by 7 bases, and 15 bases separated the two germline ends. The germline V gene encodes CDR1 SNHLY and CDR2 FYNNEI. CDR3: CASSTSPRDNIQYF. The CDR3 DNA follows: TGTGCCAGCAGTACAAGCCCCCGGGACAACATTCAGTACTTC.

The genes are TRBV11-2 and TRBJ1-1; the D gene is possibly TRBD1 (6 bases). CDR1 SGHAT and CDR2 FQNNGV come from the germline V gene. This CDR3 has 13 residues. With 4 bases removed from V and 8 bases from J, the gap between germline ends came to 14 bases. CDR3 DNA sequence: TGTGCCAGCAGCTCCCGGGCTAGGGGGGAAGCTTTCTTT. Translation: CASSSRARGEAFF.